The T cell receptor (beta chain) described here comes from a study of T cells in tuberculosis. About the research overall: In South Africa, adults with active tuberculosis were compared with IGRA-negative and latently infected IGRA-positive adolescents.

Only in-frame clones appear in the TCRdb table, and some are missing; sequencing was by immunoSEQ multiplex PCR. The sample lists some 31,000 clones, more than 85% occurring once. The time point is: new active TB diagnosis, blood taken before or within 7 days of starting treatment. V lost 6 bases to trimming and J lost 8 bases, with 21 bases between them. This CDR3 comprises 15 residues. The germline gives CDR1 SGHDT, CDR2 YYEEEE. This clonotype was obtained from an adult with tuberculosis. The sample was PBMCs, taken at tuberculosis diagnosis. V usage is TRBV5-6 and J usage is TRBJ2-1; no clear D gene. The CDR3 DNA sequence: TGTGCCAGCACCTCGCCAGGATCCCCCTTCGATGAGCAGTTCTTC. Encoded protein: CASTSPGSPFDEQFF.